This T cell receptor beta chain came from a study of OX40 agonist ivuxolimab in advanced cancers. Study overall: It was ivuxolimab, an agonistic anti-OX40 (CD134) antibody, that patients were treated with.

Study-level results: With doses of 0.1-3.0 mg/kg, partial responders showed among the lowest clonal expansion. CD8+ T cells (on average) carried more expanded clones than CD4+ T cells.

The CDR3 is 12 residues long. CDR1 SGHRS and CDR2 YFSETQ come from the germline V gene. Trimming took 0 bases from V and 5 from J, leaving 6 bases between them. This clone was observed a few times. The antigen remains undetermined. TCRdb's table, derived via immunoSEQ multiplex PCR, lists solely in-frame clones and lacks some. The table shows fewer than 40,000 clones, with 75% to 90% occurring only once. This receptor was obtained from an adult with an advanced solid tumor such as melanoma, head and neck, liver or kidney cancer. The rearrangement links TRBV5-1 to TRBJ2-7; D remains ambiguous. The sample consisted of CD4+ or CD8+ T cells sorted from blood, taken in a trial of the OX40 agonist ivuxolimab. CDR3 protein: CASSLGVDEQYF. Here the CDR3 DNA reads TGCGCCAGCAGCTTGGGAGTAGACGAGCAGTACTTC.